Below are 9 T cell receptor beta chains sequenced from a single sample in a study of PD-1 blockade in classical Hodgkin lymphoma. Specified time point: cycle 4 day 1 (C4D1), after 5 to 7 weeks of nivolumab. Every patient experienced relapse after autologous stem cell transplantation, and brentuximab vedotin exposure varied. It was by magnetic negative selection that CD8+ T cells were isolated from thawed PBMCs. Sequenced by immunoSEQ multiplex PCR; TCRdb stores in-frame clones only, minus some. Of some 2,500 clones detected, around 63% appear once; the ten largest clones hold about 42%. The sample in question was CD8+ T cells from blood, obtained before the fourth cycle of nivolumab. The receptors stem from a human donor with classical Hodgkin lymphoma.

CDR3 bases: TGTGCCAGCAGCTTAGGAGTAGGGCGTGAAGAGCAGTACTTC. This sequence encodes CASSLGVGREEQYF. The gene calls are TRBV7-2 and TRBJ2-7; D is unresolved. Per the germline V gene, CDR1 is SGHTA and CDR2 is FQGNSA. The length of the CDR3 is 14 residues. Trimming removed 1 base at V and 7 bases at J, with 14 bases between.

This clone was counted only a few times. The rearrangement joins TRBV27 to TRBJ2-5; 8 nucleotides align to TRBD2. Trimming cost V 6 bases and J 4 bases; bases outside gene matches: 10. CDR3 length: 15 residues. Germline loops: CDR1 MNHEY, CDR2 SMNVEV (reference sequence). The CDR3 DNA reads TGTGCCAGCAGCTGGGACCACGGGGGGGCAGAGACCCAGTACTTC. It specifies CASSWDHGGAETQYF.

V usage is TRBV11-2 and J usage is TRBJ1-4; 10 bases line up with TRBD1. CDR3 length: 14 amino acids. Germline values: CDR1 SGHAT, CDR2 FQNNGV. Losses at the gene ends were 6 bases for V and 8 bases for J; bases not matched to a gene: 6. The CDR3 DNA is TGTGCCAGCAGGAAAGGGACAGGGGACGAAAAACTGTTTTTT. Protein sequence: CASRKGTGDEKLFF.

The chain couples TRBV2 to TRBJ2-3; D perhaps matches TRBD1 (6 bases). The V gene lost 6 bases and the J gene lost 0 bases, with 10 bases spanning the gap. The CDR3 has 14 amino acids. Per the germline V gene, CDR1 is SNHLY and CDR2 is FYNNEI. CDR3 amino acids: CASRYRDSTDTQYF. CDR3 nucleotides: TGTGCCAGCAGGTACAGGGATAGCACAGATACGCAGTATTTT.

This sequence joins TRBV27 and TRBJ1-2; 8 bases map to TRBD1. CDR1 MNHEY and CDR2 SMNVEV come from the germline V gene (reference sequence). V dropped 2 bases and J dropped 7; count of bases not matched to a gene: 6. The CDR3 is 14 residues long. CDR3 amino acids: CASSLKAGGFGYTF. CDR3 bases: TGTGCCAGCAGTTTAAAAGCAGGGGGCTTTGGCTACACCTTC.

The rearrangement uses TRBV9 and TRBJ1-3, with D hard to call. The CDR3 is made up of 15 amino acids. Germline values: CDR1 SGDLS, CDR2 YYNGEE. V was cut by 0 bases and J by 0 bases, with 7 bases left in between. Here the CDR3 reads CASSVGPSSGNTIYF. DNA for the CDR3: TGTGCCAGCAGCGTAGGACCTTCCTCTGGAAACACCATATATTTT.

V usage is TRBV6-1 and J usage is TRBJ1-1, with D possibly TRBD1 on 6 matching bases. V was trimmed by 4 bases and J by 4 bases, leaving 13 bases between them. The CDR3 is 14 amino acids. Germline CDR1 and CDR2: MNHNS and SASEGT. The CDR3: CASSATGRGTEAFF. The DNA for the CDR3 is TGTGCCAGCAGTGCCACAGGGAGAGGCACTGAAGCTTTCTTT.

V and J are TRBV2 and TRBJ1-3; 7 bases map to TRBD1. J lost 10 bases, V lost 3 bases, and 9 bases had no gene match. The CDR3 covers 14 residues. From germline, CDR1 is SNHLY and CDR2 FYNNEI. The CDR3 is CASSDGTASGTIYF. CDR3 coding DNA: TGTGCCAGCAGTGACGGGACAGCGTCAGGTACCATATATTTT. The full variable domain, rest sourced from reference TRBV2 and TRBJ1-3, is EPEVTQTPSHQVTQMGQEVILRCVPISNHLYFYWYRQILGQKVEFLVSFYNNEISEKSEIFDDQFSVERPDGSNFTLKIRSTKLEDSAMYFCASSDGTASGTIYFGEGSWLTVV.

V is TRBV28 and J is TRBJ2-5; D is ambiguous. This CDR3 comprises 14 residues. CDR1 is MDHEN, CDR2 SYDVKM, per germline. The germline V and J ends were trimmed by 10 bases and 1 base, with 16 bases remaining between them. The CDR3 DNA is TGTGCCACCGTTAGACGAGAATTCCAAGAGACCCAGTACTTC. Translating it yields CATVRREFQETQYF. Based on the CDR3 plus reference TRBV28 and TRBJ2-5, the full variable domain is DVKVTQSSRYLVKRTGEKVFLECVQDMDHENMFWYRQDPGLGLRLIYFSYDVKMKEKGDIPEGYSVSREKKERFSLILESASTNQTSMYLCATVRREFQETQYFGPGTRLLVL.